This T cell receptor (beta chain) was profiled in a study of T cell changes during pregnancy in multiple sclerosis. Generated by immunoSEQ multiplex PCR, the TCRdb table keeps only in-frame clones and is missing some. The table includes about 57,000 clones, around 89% detected once. The CDR3 length is 17 residues. Germline trimming cut 4 bases from V and 0 bases from J; bases unmatched to any gene: 7. Germline loops: CDR1 SGHTA, CDR2 FQGNSA. The V and J genes are TRBV7-2 and TRBJ1-3; 9 bases match TRBD1. This specimen consisted of peripheral blood, obtained after pregnancy. This receptor was identified in a female donor with multiple sclerosis, enrolled in a pregnancy study. The CDR3 coding sequence is TGTGCCAGCAGCTGGGGGACAGGGCCATTCTCTGGAAACACCATATATTTT. Its protein product is CASSWGTGPFSGNTIYF.